One T cell receptor (beta chain) is described in this entry. The protocol was immunoSEQ multiplex PCR, while the TCRdb copy is restricted to in-frame clones and leaves out a portion. The sample has more than 95,000 clones, nearly 95% seen once; the top ten hold about 2.6%. This sample was included in a study of control samples from healthy donors and cancer patients. With 2 bases clipped from V and 5 bases from J, the junction kept 9 bases outside the gene matches. The CDR3 contains 18 residues. Germline loops: CDR1 LGHNA, CDR2 YNFKEQ. V gene TRBV4-2 combines with J gene TRBJ2-7, with 16 bases fitting TRBD2. Sample: blood. The receptor was derived from a man aged 25-40 years in good health. CDR3 sequence reads: CASSQLTGTSGGANEQYF. The DNA for the CDR3 is TGTGCCAGCAGCCAACTTACCGGGACTAGCGGGGGGGCCAACGAGCAGTACTTC.